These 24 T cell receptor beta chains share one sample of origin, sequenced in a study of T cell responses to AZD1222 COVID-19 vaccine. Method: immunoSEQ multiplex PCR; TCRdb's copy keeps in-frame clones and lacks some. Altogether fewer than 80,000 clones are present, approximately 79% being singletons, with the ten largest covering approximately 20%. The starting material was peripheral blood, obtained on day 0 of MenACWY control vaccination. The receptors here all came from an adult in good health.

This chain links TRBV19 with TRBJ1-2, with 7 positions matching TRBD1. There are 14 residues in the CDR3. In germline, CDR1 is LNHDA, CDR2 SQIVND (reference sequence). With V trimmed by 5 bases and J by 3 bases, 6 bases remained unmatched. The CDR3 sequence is CASSGKGQHYGYTF. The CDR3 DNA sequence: TGTGCCAGTAGTGGGAAGGGACAGCACTATGGCTACACCTTC.

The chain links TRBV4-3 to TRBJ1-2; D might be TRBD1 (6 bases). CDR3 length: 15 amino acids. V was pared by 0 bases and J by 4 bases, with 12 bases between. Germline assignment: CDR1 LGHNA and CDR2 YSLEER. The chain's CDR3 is CASSQEQDSLYGYTF. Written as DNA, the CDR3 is TGCGCCAGCAGCCAAGAGCAGGACAGCCTCTATGGCTACACCTTC.

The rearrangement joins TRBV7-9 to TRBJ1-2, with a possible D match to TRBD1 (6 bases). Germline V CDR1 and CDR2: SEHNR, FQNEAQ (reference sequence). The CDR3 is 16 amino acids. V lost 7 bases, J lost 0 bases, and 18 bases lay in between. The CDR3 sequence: CASTSEAGVPNYGYTF. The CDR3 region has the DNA TGTGCCAGCACCTCTGAGGCAGGGGTCCCTAACTATGGCTACACCTTC.

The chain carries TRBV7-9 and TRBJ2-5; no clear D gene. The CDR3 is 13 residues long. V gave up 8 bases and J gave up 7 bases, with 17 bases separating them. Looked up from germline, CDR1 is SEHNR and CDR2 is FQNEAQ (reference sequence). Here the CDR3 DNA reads TGTGCCAGCGGGTCCATAGGGTCAGGGACCCAGTACTTC. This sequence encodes CASGSIGSGTQYF. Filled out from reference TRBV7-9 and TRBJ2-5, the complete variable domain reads DTGVSQNPRHKITKRGQNVTFRCDPISEHNRLYWYRQTLGQGPEFLTYFQNEAQLEKSRLLSDRFSAERPKGSFSTLEIQRTEQGDSAMYLCASGSIGSGTQYFGPGTRLLVL.

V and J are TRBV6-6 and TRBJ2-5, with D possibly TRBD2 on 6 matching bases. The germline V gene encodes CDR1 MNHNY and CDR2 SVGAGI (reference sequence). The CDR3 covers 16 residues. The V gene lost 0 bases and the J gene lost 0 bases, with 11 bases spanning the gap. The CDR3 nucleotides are TGTGCCAGCAGTTACTCAGGGGCGGGATACCAAGAGACCCAGTACTTC. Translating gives CASSYSGAGYQETQYF.

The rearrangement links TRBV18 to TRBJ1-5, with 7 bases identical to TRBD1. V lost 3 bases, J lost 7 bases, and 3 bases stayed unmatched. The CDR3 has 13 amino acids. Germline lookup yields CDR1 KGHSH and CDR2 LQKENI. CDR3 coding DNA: TGTGCCAGCTCACCCGACAGGGTGCAGCCCCAGCATTTT. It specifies CASSPDRVQPQHF. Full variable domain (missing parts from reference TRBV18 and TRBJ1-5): NAGVMQNPRHLVRRRGQEARLRCSPMKGHSHVYWYRQLPEEGLKFMVYLQKENIIDESGMPKERFSAEFPKEGPSILRIQQVVRGDSAAYFCASSPDRVQPQHFGDGTRLSIL.

DNA of the CDR3: TGTGCCAGCAGCCTCGGACTAGCGGGGGGGCTCTACAATGAGCAGTTCTTC. It translates to CASSLGLAGGLYNEQFF. The V gene is TRBV27, the J gene TRBJ2-1; the match to TRBD2 covers 15 bases. CDR1 MNHEY and CDR2 SMNVEV come from the germline V gene (reference sequence). The length of the CDR3 is 17 residues. Germline trimming cut 6 bases from V and 3 bases from J; bases unmatched to any gene: 6.

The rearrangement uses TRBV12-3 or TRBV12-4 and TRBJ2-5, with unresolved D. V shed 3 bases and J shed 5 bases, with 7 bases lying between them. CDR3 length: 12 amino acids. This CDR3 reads CASSFLRETQYF. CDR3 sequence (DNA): TGTGCCAGCAGTTTCCTGCGGGAGACCCAGTACTTC.

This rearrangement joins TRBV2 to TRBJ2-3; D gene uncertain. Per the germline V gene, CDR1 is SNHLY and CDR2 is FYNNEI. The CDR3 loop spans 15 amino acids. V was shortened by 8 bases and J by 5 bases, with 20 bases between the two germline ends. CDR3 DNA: TGTGCCAGCGGATCGGGCTCAGCTCGGCGAGATACGCAGTATTTT. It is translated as CASGSGSARRDTQYF.

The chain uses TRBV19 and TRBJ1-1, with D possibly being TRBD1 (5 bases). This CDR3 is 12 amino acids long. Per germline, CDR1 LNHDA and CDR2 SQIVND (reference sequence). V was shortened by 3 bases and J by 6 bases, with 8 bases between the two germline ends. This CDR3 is CASSISGSEAFF. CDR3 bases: TGTGCCAGTAGTATCTCAGGGTCTGAAGCTTTCTTT.

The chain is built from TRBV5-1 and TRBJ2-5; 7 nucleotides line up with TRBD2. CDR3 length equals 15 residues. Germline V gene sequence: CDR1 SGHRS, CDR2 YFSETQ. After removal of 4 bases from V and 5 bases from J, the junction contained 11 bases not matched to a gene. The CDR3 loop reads CASSLGTTRGETQYF. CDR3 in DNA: TGCGCCAGCAGCCTTGGGACTACCCGCGGGGAGACCCAGTACTTC.

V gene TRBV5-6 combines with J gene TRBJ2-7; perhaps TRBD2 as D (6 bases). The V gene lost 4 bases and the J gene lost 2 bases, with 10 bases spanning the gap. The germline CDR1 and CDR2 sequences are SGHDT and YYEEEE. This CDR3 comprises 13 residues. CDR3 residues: CASSVRGAYEQYF. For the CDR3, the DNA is TGTGCCAGCAGCGTGCGGGGAGCCTACGAGCAGTACTTC.

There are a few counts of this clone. The CDR3 region has the DNA TGTGCCAGCAGCTTAGCCCGCGGACTAGCGGGGGACGAGCAGTTCTTC. This translates into CASSLARGLAGDEQFF. This rearrangement joins TRBV13 to TRBJ2-1; TRBD2 agrees at 13 bases. Germline V CDR1 and CDR2: PRHDT, FYEKMQ (reference sequence). Trimming at V came to 1 base and at J to 10 bases, leaving 7 bases not matched to a gene. The CDR3 sequence is 16 residues long.

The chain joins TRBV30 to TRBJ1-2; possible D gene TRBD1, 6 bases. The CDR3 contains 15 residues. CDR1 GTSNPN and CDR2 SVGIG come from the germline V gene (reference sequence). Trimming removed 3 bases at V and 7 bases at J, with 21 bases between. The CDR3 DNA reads TGTGCCTGGAGCGAGGTGGGCAGGGGACGCCTTGGCTACACCTTC. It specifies CAWSEVGRGRLGYTF. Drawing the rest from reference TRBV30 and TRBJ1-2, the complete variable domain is SQTIHQWPATLVQPVGSPLSLECTVEGTSNPNLYWYRQAAGRGLQLLFYSVGIGQISSEVPQNLSASRPQDRQFILSSKKLLLSDSGFYLCAWSEVGRGRLGYTFGSGTRLTVV.

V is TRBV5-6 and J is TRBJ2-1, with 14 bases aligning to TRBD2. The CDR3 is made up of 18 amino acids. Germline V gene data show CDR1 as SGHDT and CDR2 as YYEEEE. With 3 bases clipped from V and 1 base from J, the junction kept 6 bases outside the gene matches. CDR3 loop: CASSSGLAGVKSYNEQFF. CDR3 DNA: TGTGCCAGCAGCTCGGGACTAGCGGGGGTAAAATCCTACAATGAGCAGTTCTTC.

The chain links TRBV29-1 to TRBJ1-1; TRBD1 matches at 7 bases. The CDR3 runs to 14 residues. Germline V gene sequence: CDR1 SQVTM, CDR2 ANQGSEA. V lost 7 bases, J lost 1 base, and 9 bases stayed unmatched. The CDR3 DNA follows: TGCAGCGGTAGGGCAGGGGGAACGAACACTGAAGCTTTCTTT. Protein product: CSGRAGGTNTEAFF. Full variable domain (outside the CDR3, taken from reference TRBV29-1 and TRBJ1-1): SAVISQKPSRDICQRGTSLTIQCQVDSQVTMMFWYRQQPGQSLTLIATANQGSEATYESGFVIDKFPISRPNLTFSTLTVSNMSPEDSSIYLCSGRAGGTNTEAFFGQGTRLTVV.

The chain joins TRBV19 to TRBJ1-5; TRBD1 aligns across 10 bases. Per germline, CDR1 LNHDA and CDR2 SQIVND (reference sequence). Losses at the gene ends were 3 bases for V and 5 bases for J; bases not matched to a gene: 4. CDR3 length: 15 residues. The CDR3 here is CASSIDGTGDQPQHF. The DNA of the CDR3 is TGTGCCAGTAGTATCGACGGGACAGGGGATCAGCCCCAGCATTTT.

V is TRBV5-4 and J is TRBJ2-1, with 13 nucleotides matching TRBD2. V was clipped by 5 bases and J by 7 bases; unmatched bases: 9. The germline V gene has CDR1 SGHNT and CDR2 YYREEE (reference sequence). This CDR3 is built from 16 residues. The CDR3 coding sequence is TGTGCCAGCAGTCGGGCGACTAGCGGGGGGAGGAATGAGCAGTTCTTC. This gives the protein CASSRATSGGRNEQFF.

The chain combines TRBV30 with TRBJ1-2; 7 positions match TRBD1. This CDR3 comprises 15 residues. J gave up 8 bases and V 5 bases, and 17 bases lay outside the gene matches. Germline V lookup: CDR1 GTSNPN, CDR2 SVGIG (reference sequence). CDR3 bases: TGTGCCTGGGCCCGAGACAGGGCGATAAGGGGAGGCTACACCTTC. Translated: CAWARDRAIRGGYTF.

For the CDR3, the DNA is TGTGCCAGTAGTCCGTCTAGCGGGGTGTACAATGAGCAGTTCTTC. This translates into CASSPSSGVYNEQFF. The V gene is TRBV19, the J gene TRBJ2-1, with 9 nucleotides matching TRBD2. The CDR3 totals 15 residues. CDR1 and CDR2 (germline): LNHDA, SQIVND (reference sequence). The trim removed 5 bases at V and 4 bases at J, leaving 6 bases unmatched.

The CDR3 region has the DNA TGTGCCAGCAGTTTCCTGGGGATCGGGGAGCTGTTTTTT. This encodes CASSFLGIGELFF. This chain joins TRBV2 and TRBJ2-2, with D hard to call. The CDR3 has 13 amino acids. Germline V CDR1 and CDR2: SNHLY, FYNNEI. With 5 bases removed from V and 7 bases from J, the gap between germline ends came to 11 bases.

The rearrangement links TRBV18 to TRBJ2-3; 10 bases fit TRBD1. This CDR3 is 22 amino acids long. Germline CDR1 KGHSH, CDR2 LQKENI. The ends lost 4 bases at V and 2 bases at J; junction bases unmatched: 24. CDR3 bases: TGTGCCAGCTCACTAGATCGGCGGGACAGGGGAACCCCCGAGGGTCACACAGATACGCAGTATTTT. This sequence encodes CASSLDRRDRGTPEGHTDTQYF.

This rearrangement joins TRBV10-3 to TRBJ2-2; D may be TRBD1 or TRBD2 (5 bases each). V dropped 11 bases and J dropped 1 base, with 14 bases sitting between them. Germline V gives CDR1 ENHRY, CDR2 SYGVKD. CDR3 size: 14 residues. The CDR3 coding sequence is TGTGCCTCCGTGGGGACGGGGAACACCGGGGAGCTGTTTTTT. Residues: CASVGTGNTGELFF.

CDR3: CASSGGTRYNEQFF. The CDR3 nucleotides are TGTGCCAGCAGTGGAGGGACACGGTACAATGAGCAGTTCTTC. The rearrangement links TRBV2 to TRBJ2-1; D possibly corresponds to TRBD1 (6 bases). This CDR3 has 14 amino acids. Looked up from germline, CDR1 is SNHLY and CDR2 is FYNNEI. With 4 bases removed from V and 4 bases from J, the gap between germline ends came to 11 bases. The full variable domain, in which reference TRBV2 and TRBJ2-1 provide the parts outside the CDR3, is EPEVTQTPSHQVTQMGQEVILRCVPISNHLYFYWYRQILGQKVEFLVSFYNNEISEKSEIFDDQFSVERPDGSNFTLKIRSTKLEDSAMYFCASSGGTRYNEQFFGPGTRLTVL.